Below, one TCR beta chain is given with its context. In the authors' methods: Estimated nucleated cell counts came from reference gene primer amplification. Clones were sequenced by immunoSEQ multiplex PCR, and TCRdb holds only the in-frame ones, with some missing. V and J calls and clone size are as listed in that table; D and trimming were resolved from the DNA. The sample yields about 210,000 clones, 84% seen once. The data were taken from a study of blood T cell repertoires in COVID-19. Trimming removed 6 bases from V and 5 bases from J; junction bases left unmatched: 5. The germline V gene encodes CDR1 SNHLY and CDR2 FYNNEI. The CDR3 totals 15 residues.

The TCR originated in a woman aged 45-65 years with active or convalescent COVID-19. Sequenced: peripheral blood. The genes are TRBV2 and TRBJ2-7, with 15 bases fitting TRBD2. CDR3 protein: CASRGGLAGGHEQYF. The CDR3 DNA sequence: TGTGCCAGCAGGGGGGGACTAGCGGGAGGCCACGAGCAGTACTTC.